This TCR beta chain is drawn from a study of metastatic and nonmetastatic thyroid tumors. With regard to this clone: The antigen is unknown.

TCRdb re-called clones from the PCR reads using MiXCR. The sample has about 25,000 clones; 20% to 25% are singletons. Points from the study as a whole: In blood and tumor, TCR beta diversity was reportedly significantly higher in malignant thyroid tumors than in benign nodules.

None of the patients had undergone any treatment ahead of thyroid surgery. V was shortened by 6 bases and J by 5 bases, with 20 bases between the two germline ends. This CDR3 contains 16 residues. Germline V gene data show CDR1 as MNHNS and CDR2 as SASEGT. Sequenced input: blood. The rearrangement links TRBV6-1 to TRBJ1-5; weak D call: TRBD1 (6 bases). The source of this sequence is a male donor with papillary thyroid cancer or a benign thyroid nodule (not recorded which). Some clones in this sample may be carry-over from other donors' samples. CDR3 DNA sequence: TGTGCCAGCAGGCGGGGCGGGGGGCGCGCATATCAGCCCCAGCATTTT. Encoded protein: CASRRGGGRAYQPQHF.